The 8 T cell receptor beta chains listed next were all sequenced from one sample in a study of regulatory T cells in long-lasting Graves disease. Relying on iRepertoire HTBI primers and Arm-PCR of CDR3 regions, the team built TCR beta libraries. Each CDR3 protein gets one entry after TCRdb re-called the multiplex PCR reads with MiXCR. The repertoire consists of some 340,000 distinct CDR3 sequences, with about 23% occurring once and the leading ten covering around 30%. Time point denoted: persistent/refractory GD, antithyroid drugs over 5 years with positive TRAb. RNA extracted from PBMCs served as the sequencing template. Sequences were derived from peripheral blood mononuclear cells (PBMCs), sampled when the disease was refractory, from a patient treated with antithyroid drugs. All receptors derive from a woman aged 40 to 50 with Graves disease.

The V and J genes are TRBV7-3 and TRBJ2-2; D call uncertain. Germline V CDR1 and CDR2: SGHTA, FQGTGA. V lost 4 bases, J lost 0 bases, and 6 bases lay in between. This CDR3 is built from 14 residues. In DNA form, the CDR3 reads TGTGCCAGCAGCTGGATCCCGAACACCGGGGAGCTGTTTTTT. This encodes CASSWIPNTGELFF.

This clonotype appeared many times. V and J are TRBV2 and TRBJ2-2; tentatively, D is TRBD1 or TRBD2 (5 bases each). The CDR3 spans 13 residues. Looked up from germline, CDR1 is SNHLY and CDR2 is FYNNEI. Trimming stripped 6 bases from V and 6 bases from J, with 11 bases between. CDR3 sequence (DNA): TGTGCCAGCAGCCGGGGCGTTTCCGGGGAGCTGTTTTTT. It encodes CASSRGVSGELFF. The variable domain in full, with the rest retrieved from reference TRBV2 and TRBJ2-2, is EPEVTQTPSHQVTQMGQEVILRCVPISNHLYFYWYRQILGQKVEFLVSFYNNEISEKSEIFDDQFSVERPDGSNFTLKIRSTKLEDSAMYFCASSRGVSGELFFGEGSRLTVL.

This clonotype was seen ten or more times. The V call is TRBV2, the J call TRBJ2-2, with D tentatively TRBD2 (5 bases). CDR3 length: 14 residues. The V end was cut by 7 bases, the J end by 3 bases, with 12 bases between. Germline values: CDR1 SNHLY, CDR2 FYNNEI. The CDR3 nucleotides are TGTGCCAGCACCGAGGGCACCCACACCGGGGAGCTGTTTTTT. The encoded protein is CASTEGTHTGELFF.

The CDR3 reads CASSQQTGGREKLFF. In nucleotides, the CDR3 is TGTGCCAGCAGCCAACAAACAGGGGGTCGTGAAAAACTGTTTTTT. The chain couples TRBV3-1 to TRBJ1-4, with 8 bases matching TRBD1. Germline V gene sequence: CDR1 LGHDT, CDR2 YNNKEL (reference sequence). Trimming cost V 2 bases and J 7 bases; bases outside gene matches: 6. The CDR3 covers 15 residues.

This clonotype was seen many times. The V call is TRBV28, the J call TRBJ2-7; D not resolved. V was clipped by 6 bases and J by 3 bases, with 9 bases between them. Germline CDR1 and CDR2: MDHEN and SYDVKM. The length of the CDR3 is 12 residues. The CDR3 loop reads CASREENYEQYF. The CDR3, as DNA: TGTGCCAGCAGAGAGGAGAACTACGAGCAGTACTTC.

The rearrangement joins TRBV2 to TRBJ1-2, with no clear D. V lost 1 base, J lost 5 bases, and 11 bases lay in between. The germline gives CDR1 SNHLY, CDR2 FYNNEI. There are 14 residues in the CDR3. The CDR3: CASSEVEGKYGYTF. The DNA of the CDR3 is TGTGCCAGCAGTGAAGTTGAGGGAAAATATGGCTACACCTTC.

The table lists this clonotype with a few counts. The chain carries TRBV12-5 and TRBJ2-4; TRBD1 aligns across 8 bases. V shed 7 bases and J 6 bases; nucleotides not matched to a gene: 5. Germline V CDR1 and CDR2: LGHNT, FRNRAP. This CDR3 spans 13 amino acids. CDR3 sequence: CASARGPVNIQYF. The DNA of the CDR3 is TGTGCTAGTGCCAGGGGGCCCGTAAACATTCAGTACTTC.

Ten or more counts support this clonotype. The J gene is TRBJ1-1, the V gene TRBV28, with D unresolved. V was shortened by 7 bases and J by 5 bases, with 11 bases between the two germline ends. The CDR3 is 12 amino acids. CDR1 and CDR2 (germline): MDHEN, SYDVKM. The CDR3, as DNA: TGTGCCAGCAACACCCTGGGAACTGAAGCTTTCTTT. It yields the protein CASNTLGTEAFF.